The 11 T cell receptor beta chains reported below all come from one sample, sequenced in a study of CD8+ T cells in alopecia areata. Treatment of the sample: oral pan-JAK inhibitor, 5-10 mg twice daily. Investigators isolated RNA and reverse transcribed it into cDNA to act as the sequencing template. Here immunoSEQ multiplex PCR was the method, and the copy in TCRdb shows in-frame clones only, minus some. The table lists 95,000 to 100,000 clones, more than 55% of them singletons. The source was CD8+ T cells sorted from blood, collected at week 4, from a patient treated with tofacitinib. The source is a human donor with alopecia areata.

This chain links TRBV7-9 with TRBJ1-2; a possible D gene is TRBD1 (5 bases). The CDR3 consists of 14 residues. Germline CDR1 reads SEHNR; CDR2 reads FQNEAQ (reference sequence). Trimming pared 6 bases from V and 5 bases from J, leaving 16 bases between. CDR3 amino acids: CASRLDTEEYGYTF. CDR3 in DNA: TGTGCCAGCAGGCTGGACACTGAGGAGTATGGCTACACCTTC.

This clone was counted between two and nine times. The rearrangement uses TRBV7-9 and TRBJ2-7; tentatively, D is TRBD1 or TRBD2 (5 bases each). Trimming took off 0 bases at V and 3 bases at J, with 12 bases between the two ends. The length of the CDR3 is 15 residues. CDR1 and CDR2 (germline): SEHNR, FQNEAQ (reference sequence). In DNA form, the CDR3 reads TGTGCCAGCAGCTTAGCGACCGGGGCGGGCTACGAGCAGTACTTC. It is translated as CASSLATGAGYEQYF.

The V gene is TRBV9, the J gene TRBJ2-1; TRBD2 matches 8 bases. The CDR3 totals 15 residues. V lost 0 bases to trimming and J lost 7 bases; unmatched junction nucleotides: 6. Looked up from germline, CDR1 is SGDLS and CDR2 is YYNGEE. CDR3 sequence reads: CASSVAGGTGNEQFF. The CDR3 DNA sequence: TGTGCCAGCAGCGTAGCGGGGGGGACGGGGAATGAGCAGTTCTTC. Together with reference TRBV9 and TRBJ2-1, the CDR3 gives the full variable domain: DSGVTQTPKHLITATGQRVTLRCSPRSGDLSVYWYQQSLDQGLQFLIQYYNGEERAKGNILERFSAQQFPDLHSELNLSSLELGDSALYFCASSVAGGTGNEQFFGPGTRLTVL.

The rearrangement links TRBV29-1 to TRBJ1-2; 7 positions match TRBD1. CDR1 and CDR2 (germline): SQVTM, ANQGSEA. The CDR3 contains 12 residues. V trimming: 5 bases; J trimming: 4 bases; junction bases outside the gene matches: 4. CDR3 nucleotides: TGCAGCGTTCAGGGGGAGGGCTATGGCTACACCTTC. Translating it yields CSVQGEGYGYTF.

The chain links TRBV4-1 to TRBJ1-1; D is unclear. The CDR3 spans 11 residues. CDR1 is MGHRA, CDR2 YSYEKL, per germline. Trimming took off 6 bases at V and 0 bases at J, with 2 bases between the two ends. CDR3 residues: CASRLNTEAFF. The CDR3 nucleotides are TGCGCCAGCAGGCTGAACACTGAAGCTTTCTTT.

This chain joins TRBV25-1 and TRBJ2-7; D remains ambiguous. This CDR3 is 12 amino acids long. Per germline, CDR1 MGHDK and CDR2 SYGVNS. Deletions cut 3 bases from V and 4 bases from J, with 7 bases between. CDR3 loop: CASSDRQYEQYF. The CDR3 DNA reads TGTGCCAGCAGTGATCGGCAGTACGAGCAGTACTTC.

The chain combines TRBV9 with TRBJ2-3; the match to TRBD2 covers 12 bases. Germline trimming cut 2 bases from V and 1 base from J; bases unmatched to any gene: 2. Germline CDR1 reads SGDLS; CDR2 reads YYNGEE. The CDR3 runs 16 residues. In DNA form, the CDR3 reads TGTGCCAGCAGCGTGGCTAGCGGGGGGGGCACAGATACGCAGTATTTT. Amino acids: CASSVASGGGTDTQYF. Using reference TRBV9 and TRBJ2-3 for the parts outside the CDR3, the full variable domain is DSGVTQTPKHLITATGQRVTLRCSPRSGDLSVYWYQQSLDQGLQFLIQYYNGEERAKGNILERFSAQQFPDLHSELNLSSLELGDSALYFCASSVASGGGTDTQYFGPGTRLTVL.

This sequence joins TRBV7-9 and TRBJ2-1; unclear D gene. Germline-derived CDR1 and CDR2 are SEHNR and FQNEAQ (reference sequence). Trimming removed 1 base from V and 5 bases from J, with 12 bases in between. This CDR3 spans 15 amino acids. CDR3 nucleotide sequence: TGTGCCAGCAGCTTAGGGTATTCGGTCCACAATGAGCAGTTCTTC. It codes for CASSLGYSVHNEQFF.

This chain uses TRBV6-5 with TRBJ1-1; tentative D call: TRBD1 (5 bases). CDR3 length: 14 amino acids. The germline V gene has CDR1 MNHEY and CDR2 SVGAGI. With 6 bases removed from V and 0 bases from J, the gap between germline ends came to 11 bases. CDR3 residues: CASSPQGLNTEAFF. The CDR3 nucleotides are TGTGCCAGCAGCCCCCAGGGATTGAACACTGAAGCTTTCTTT.

This clone was observed a few times. The V gene is TRBV6-6, the J gene TRBJ2-3; 12 nucleotides agree with TRBD2. Germline CDR1 is MNHNY and CDR2 is SVGAGI (reference sequence). This CDR3 contains 16 residues. The V segment lost 4 bases and the J segment 1 base; nucleotides outside the gene matches: 3. CDR3: CASSSSGGEGTDTQYF. CDR3 nucleotides: TGTGCCAGCAGTTCTAGCGGGGGGGAGGGCACAGATACGCAGTATTTT.

This clone was counted between two and nine times. The chain has TRBV28 and TRBJ1-3, with D unresolved. Trimming removed 2 bases at V and 2 bases at J, with 7 bases between. The CDR3 is made up of 14 amino acids. The germline V gene encodes CDR1 MDHEN and CDR2 SYDVKM. The CDR3: CASSLLGTGNTIYF. CDR3 nucleotides: TGTGCCAGCAGTTTACTGGGAACTGGAAACACCATATATTTT.